Shown below are 17 T cell receptor beta chains from a single sample sequenced in a study of identical twins. Using its own MiXCR run on the 5' RACE reads, TCRdb lists one record per CDR3 protein. The repertoire includes about 550,000 distinct CDR3 sequences, 20% to 25% of them detected once, and around 0.5% sits in the top ten. These sequences were also reported in another study, on yellow fever vaccine responses in identical twins.

Sequencing input: CD4+ T cells sorted from blood. Every receptor here comes from a woman between 18 and 30 years old in good health.

V usage is TRBV6-1 and J usage is TRBJ1-5; D uncertain. The length of the CDR3 is 13 residues. In germline, CDR1 is MNHNS, CDR2 SASEGT. V lost 5 bases to trimming and J lost 4 bases, with 9 bases between them. The CDR3 DNA reads TGTGCCAGCAGTCCTTATGTTAATCAGCCCCAGCATTTT. Translating it yields CASSPYVNQPQHF.

The chain recombines TRBV6-4 with TRBJ1-1; TRBD1 aligns across 10 bases. The V gene's germline CDR1 is MRHNA and CDR2 SNTAGT. The length of the CDR3 is 15 residues. The J segment lost 4 bases and the V segment lost 4 bases, leaving 6 bases of the junction unmatched. Here the CDR3 reads CASSAGQGGSTEAFF. DNA for the CDR3: TGTGCCAGCAGTGCCGGACAGGGGGGGAGCACTGAAGCTTTCTTT.

V gene TRBV2 combines with J gene TRBJ1-1; D unclear. V was clipped by 6 bases and J by 2 bases, with 10 bases between them. The CDR3 contains 13 residues. CDR1 and CDR2 from the germline V gene are SNHLY and FYNNEI. CDR3 DNA sequence: TGTGCCAGCAGCCCCAGAGAAAACACTGAAGCTTTCTTT. Protein sequence: CASSPRENTEAFF.

The chain uses TRBV11-2 and TRBJ2-3, with D perhaps TRBD2 (5 bases). Trimming removed 2 bases at V and 2 bases at J, with 14 bases between. Germline CDR1 and CDR2: SGHAT and FQNNGV. The CDR3 is 16 residues long. The DNA for the CDR3 is TGTGCCAGCAGCTTATTTAATAGCGCGTTCACAGATACGCAGTATTTT. Its translation is CASSLFNSAFTDTQYF.

The chain recombines TRBV28 with TRBJ1-1; TRBD1 is a possible D gene (5 bases). The CDR3 covers 11 residues. V lost 5 bases to trimming and J lost 9 bases, with 10 bases between them. From germline, CDR1 is MDHEN and CDR2 SYDVKM. CDR3 DNA sequence: TGTGCCAGCAGTCACGGACAACAAGCTTTCTTT. Its translation is CASSHGQQAFF.

This clonotype was observed a few times. This chain links TRBV3-1 with TRBJ2-5; D unresolved. The V end lost 1 base, the J end lost 5 bases, and 5 bases lay between the germline ends. This CDR3 comprises 12 residues. Germline V CDR1 and CDR2: LGHDT, YNNKEL (reference sequence). The chain's CDR3 is CASSQARETQYF. CDR3 sequence (DNA): TGTGCCAGCAGCCAAGCCCGGGAGACCCAGTACTTC.

This clonotype showed up just a few times. This rearrangement joins TRBV25-1 to TRBJ2-3; 8 nucleotides line up with TRBD2. The J segment lost 5 bases and the V segment lost 4 bases, leaving 8 bases of the junction unmatched. This CDR3 region has 15 residues. Germline CDR1 and CDR2: MGHDK and SYGVNS. The CDR3 loop is CASSGSGSPRDTQYF. The DNA of the CDR3 is TGTGCCAGCAGTGGGAGCGGGAGTCCCAGAGATACGCAGTATTTT.

The chain links TRBV19 to TRBJ2-1; 8 bases are shared with TRBD2. Looked up from germline, CDR1 is LNHDA and CDR2 is SQIVND (reference sequence). The CDR3 is 14 residues long. The ends lost 7 bases at V and 3 bases at J; junction bases unmatched: 5. CDR3 sequence (DNA): TGTGCCAGTATCTCCGGGAGGGGCTACAATGAGCAGTTCTTC. It is translated as CASISGRGYNEQFF. The whole variable domain, remainder taken from reference TRBV19 and TRBJ2-1, is DGGITQSPKYLFRKEGQNVTLSCEQNLNHDAMYWYRQDPGQGLRLIYYSQIVNDFQKGDIAEGYSVSREKKESFPLTVTSAQKNPTAFYLCASISGRGYNEQFFGPGTRLTVL.

This clonotype turned up a few times. J is TRBJ2-3 and V is TRBV7-9; possible D gene TRBD2, 6 bases. Deletions cut 3 bases from V and 2 bases from J, with 12 bases between. CDR1 is SEHNR, CDR2 FQNEAQ, per germline (reference sequence). This CDR3 has 15 residues. Written as DNA, the CDR3 is TGTGCCAGCAGCTTGGCTAGCGCGACCACAGATACGCAGTATTTT. Translation: CASSLASATTDTQYF.

V gene TRBV5-1 combines with J gene TRBJ1-1; weak D call: TRBD1 (6 bases). Germline CDR1 and CDR2: SGHRS and YFSETQ. The germline V and J ends were trimmed by 4 bases and 5 bases, with 27 bases remaining between them. This CDR3 region has 18 residues. The CDR3 region has the DNA TGCGCCAGCAGCCCGCAGACAGGATTGACGGGGGGTACAACTGAAGCTTTCTTT. This gives the protein CASSPQTGLTGGTTEAFF. The whole variable domain, remainder taken from reference TRBV5-1 and TRBJ1-1, is KAGVTQTPRYLIKTRGQQVTLSCSPISGHRSVSWYQQTPGQGLQFLFEYFSETQRNKGNFPGRFSGRQFSNSRSEMNVSTLELGDSALYLCASSPQTGLTGGTTEAFFGQGTRLTVV.

This clonotype was found a few times. The chain couples TRBV15 to TRBJ2-2, with 11 bases lining up with TRBD2. The germline V gene encodes CDR1 LNHNV and CDR2 YYDKDF (reference sequence). V was pared by 5 bases and J by 5 bases, with 7 bases of the junction left unmatched. The CDR3 runs to 16 residues. The CDR3 nucleotides are TGTGCCACCAGCGGGGGGACTAGCGGAAAAACCGGGGAGCTGTTTTTT. Translated, it gives CATSGGTSGKTGELFF.

This chain uses TRBV12-3 or TRBV12-4 with TRBJ1-1; 8 nucleotides match TRBD1. The CDR3 contains 12 residues. V was pared by 10 bases and J by 11 bases, with 12 bases of the junction left unmatched. The DNA for the CDR3 is TGTGCCACACTAGTAGGGGACAGGCCGGCTTTCTTT. Its translation: CATLVGDRPAFF.

J is TRBJ2-7 and V is TRBV6-1; 10 bases are a match to TRBD2. The V gene's germline CDR1 is MNHNS and CDR2 SASEGT. CDR3 length: 15 residues. V shed 5 bases and J 4 bases; nucleotides not matched to a gene: 8. CDR3 protein: CASSPGASGSYEQYF. CDR3 in DNA: TGTGCCAGCAGTCCCGGGGCTAGCGGGAGTTACGAGCAGTACTTC.

This clonotype was observed a handful of times. This chain connects TRBV20-1 to TRBJ2-1; TRBD2 is a possible D gene (6 bases). Trimming left V 7 bases short and J 9 bases short, with 13 bases between. The CDR3 spans 11 residues. CDR1 and CDR2 from the germline V gene are DFQATT and SNEGSKA (reference sequence). This CDR3 reads CSEGGVGEQFF. For the CDR3, the DNA is TGCAGTGAAGGAGGGGTGGGTGAGCAGTTCTTC.

This clonotype has more than one count but fewer than ten. This sequence joins TRBV5-6 and TRBJ2-2; a possible D gene is TRBD2 (5 bases). There are 14 residues in the CDR3. The V and J ends lost 4 bases and 5 bases respectively, with 12 bases between them. Germline V gives CDR1 SGHDT, CDR2 YYEEEE. This chain's CDR3 is CASSGDLATGELFF. The CDR3 DNA follows: TGTGCCAGCAGCGGGGATCTAGCTACCGGGGAGCTGTTTTTT.

This clonotype was picked up a small number of times. J is TRBJ2-5 and V is TRBV5-1; maybe TRBD2 (6 bases). There are 17 residues in the CDR3. V gave up 4 bases and J gave up 2 bases, with 21 bases separating them. The germline gives CDR1 SGHRS, CDR2 YFSETQ. As DNA, the CDR3 is TGCGCCAGCAGCCTCCACGTAGGGGAGGACTTACAAGAGACCCAGTACTTC. Amino acid sequence: CASSLHVGEDLQETQYF.

The gene calls are TRBV3-1 and TRBJ2-1; 11 bases agree with TRBD2. Germline lookup yields CDR1 LGHDT and CDR2 YNNKEL (reference sequence). CDR3 length: 15 residues. J lost 8 bases, V lost 3 bases, and 6 bases had no gene match. The CDR3 DNA follows: TGTGCCAGCAGCCAGTTTCTAGCGGGGGGATATGAGCAGTTCTTC. Translation: CASSQFLAGGYEQFF.